The clone carrying this T cell receptor (beta chain) was seen a few times. Its antigen is as yet unknown. The study recruited healthy Caucasian donors from Russia who were aged roughly 6 to 95. Peripheral blood, roughly 9.3 milliliters per donor, was collected. The CDR3 contains 12 residues. V was clipped by 5 bases and J by 5 bases, with 9 bases between them. A second PCR, run for roughly 6 to 11 cycles, used a sample-barcoded 5' primer plus a J-beta primer mix. A tag from a template-switch adaptor with 12 random nucleotides marked each cDNA molecule. TCRdb processed the 5' RACE reads anew with MiXCR; each CDR3 protein has one entry. The sample records 1.5 million to 2 million distinct CDR3 sequences, under 30% being singletons. The data were obtained in a study of blood T cells in healthy people across ages. Study observations and caveats: A roughly linear age-dependent decrease characterized TCR beta diversity per million T cells.

The chain uses TRBV12-3 or TRBV12-4 and TRBJ2-5; D is perhaps TRBD1 or TRBD2 (5 bases each). The sample was blood. The TCR was taken from a woman in her twenties or thirties in good health. CDR3 in amino acids: CASSGWDETQYF. In DNA form, the CDR3 reads TGTGCCAGCAGTGGATGGGACGAGACCCAGTACTTC.